This T cell receptor beta chain emerged from a study of T cells in Graves' hyperthyroidism and ophthalmopathy. Study-level background: Peripheral blood samples were taken at initial diagnosis, prior to any treatment. Study results and caveats: The authors' 13 V-J model separated ophthalmopathy from stable hyperthyroidism. In blood, most of the thyroid clonotypes expanded above 0.001 were also present.

This clonotype was detected ten times or more. Its antigen is still unknown. The CDR3 is 14 amino acids. CDR1 SGHTA and CDR2 FQGNSA come from the germline V gene. Trimming left V 3 bases short and J 7 bases short, with 16 bases between. Amplification yielded TCR beta CDR3 regions, with RNA transcripts as the source. Researchers ran a first-round RT-PCR on the TCR CDR3 using the HTBI primer set. One entry per CDR3 protein results from TCRdb running MiXCR on the multiplex PCR reads. Of a few hundred thousand distinct CDR3 sequences in the sample, approximately 13% are singletons; the top ten hold less than 6.5%. On the basis of clinical symptoms, serum thyroxine and TRAb, thyroid ultrasound and orbital computed tomography, diagnoses were made.

Sequenced input: blood. This TCR came from a woman under 30 with Graves' hyperthyroidism. This chain uses TRBV7-2 with TRBJ2-7; D may be TRBD2 (5 bases). CDR3 in DNA: TGTGCCAGCAGCTTTAGGAGAACCTCGGGAGAGCAGTACTTC. Residues: CASSFRRTSGEQYF. Full variable domain (missing parts from reference TRBV7-2 and TRBJ2-7): GAGVSQSPSNKVTEKGKDVELRCDPISGHTALYWYRQSLGQGLEFLIYFQGNSAPDKSGLPSDRFSAERTGGSVSTLTIQRTQQEDSAVYLCASSFRRTSGEQYFGPGTRLTVT.